These 21 T cell receptor beta chains were sequenced from one sample in a study of shared clonotypes between healthy human individuals. Here immunoSEQ multiplex PCR was the method, and the copy in TCRdb shows in-frame clones only, minus some. Among around 1.6 million clones listed, nearly 99% were seen once. The specimen sequenced was naive CD4+ T cells sorted from blood. The subset here: CD45RA+ positively selected. Source of these receptors: a man aged 30-40 years in good health.

This clone has just one count. The chain combines TRBV29-1 with TRBJ2-2; 9 bases fit TRBD1. V lost 2 bases to trimming and J lost 1 base; unmatched junction nucleotides: 2. The CDR3 totals 15 residues. CDR1 and CDR2 from the germline V gene are SQVTM and ANQGSEA. The CDR3 loop is CSVERTGVNTGELFF. The CDR3 coding sequence is TGCAGCGTTGAAAGGACAGGGGTGAACACCGGGGAGCTGTTTTTT.

This chain joins TRBV2 and TRBJ1-2; the D gene is possibly TRBD1 (6 bases). The ends were cut back, 7 bases at V and 6 bases at J, with 24 bases in the middle. Germline loops: CDR1 SNHLY, CDR2 FYNNEI. The CDR3 totals 16 residues. The CDR3 DNA reads as TGTGCCAGCAAATTAACCACCGGGACACCTATCAATGGCTACACCTTC. Protein product: CASKLTTGTPINGYTF.

Remarks on this clone: A junction boundary mismatches the germline segment, possibly from a read error. This sequence joins TRBV7-2 and TRBJ2-7; TRBD2 aligns across 11 bases. The CDR3 consists of 15 residues. Germline V lookup: CDR1 SGHTA, CDR2 FQGNSA. CDR3 DNA: TGTGCCAGCAGCCTAGCGGGAGGCAACTCCTACGAGCAGTACTTC. It yields the protein CASSLAGGNSYEQYF. Full variable domain (missing parts from reference TRBV7-2 and TRBJ2-7): GAGVSQSPSNKVTEKGKDVELRCDPISGHTALYWYRQSLGQGLEFLIYFQGNSAPDKSGLPSDRFSAERTGGSVSTLTIQRTQQEDSAVYLCASSLAGGNSYEQYFGPGTRLTVT.

The V and J genes are TRBV7-3 and TRBJ2-5; D may be TRBD2 (5 bases). V lost 3 bases to trimming and J lost 5 bases, with 13 bases between them. Germline CDR1 is SGHTA and CDR2 is FQGTGA. This CDR3 has 14 residues. The chain's CDR3 is CASSFGRRGETQYF. CDR3 DNA: TGTGCCAGCAGCTTTGGACGGAGAGGGGAGACCCAGTACTTC.

The count of this clone is one. The gene calls are TRBV10-3 and TRBJ2-1; D unclear. With 5 bases removed from V and 8 bases from J, the gap between germline ends came to 7 bases. The CDR3 loop spans 11 amino acids. In germline, CDR1 is ENHRY, CDR2 SYGVKD. CDR3 coding DNA: TGTGCCATCAGTTCGAAGGATGAGCAGTTCTTC. It is translated as CAISSKDEQFF.

The chain employs TRBV4-2 and TRBJ1-5; 7 bases are a match to TRBD1. Unmatched junction bases numbered 9, after V lost 4 bases and J lost 0 bases. Germline V gene data show CDR1 as LGHNA and CDR2 as YNFKEQ. The CDR3 is 17 amino acids. Written as DNA, the CDR3 is TGTGCCAGCAGCCCAGGGACAGCGGGGTATAGCAATCAGCCCCAGCATTTT. Translating it yields CASSPGTAGYSNQPQHF.

The chain has TRBV19 and TRBJ1-5; the D gene is possibly TRBD1 (6 bases). V lost 6 bases to trimming and J lost 2 bases, with 17 bases between them. The germline gives CDR1 LNHDA, CDR2 SQIVND (reference sequence). The length of the CDR3 is 16 residues. The CDR3: CASRLDFRGRNQPQHF. For the CDR3, the DNA is TGTGCCAGTAGATTGGACTTCAGGGGCCGCAATCAGCCCCAGCATTTT.

The chain uses TRBV11-2 and TRBJ2-6; D is possibly TRBD2 (6 bases). The CDR3 covers 18 residues. Germline-derived CDR1 and CDR2 are SGHAT and FQNNGV. Trimming took 5 bases from V and 1 from J, leaving 18 bases between them. The CDR3 here is CASSRSFTRGSGANVLTF. CDR3 bases: TGTGCCAGCAGCAGAAGCTTCACTCGGGGGTCTGGGGCCAACGTCCTGACTTTC. The full variable domain, in which reference TRBV11-2 and TRBJ2-6 provide the parts outside the CDR3, is EAGVAQSPRYKIIEKRQSVAFWCNPISGHATLYWYQQILGQGPKLLIQFQNNGVVDDSQLPKDRFSAERLKGVDSTLKIQPAKLEDSAVYLCASSRSFTRGSGANVLTFGAGSRLTVL.

V usage is TRBV6-6 and J usage is TRBJ1-2; D is undetermined. CDR1 is MNHNY, CDR2 SVGAGI, per germline (reference sequence). This CDR3 has 13 amino acids. The V end lost 4 bases, the J end lost 2 bases, and 8 bases lay between the germline ends. DNA for the CDR3: TGTGCCAGCAGTTTTACGGGGAACTATGGCTACACCTTC. This translates into CASSFTGNYGYTF.

The rearrangement links TRBV28 to TRBJ2-3; a possible D gene is TRBD2 (6 bases). V lost 7 bases, J lost 1 base, and 9 bases lay in between. The CDR3 totals 13 residues. Germline V lookup: CDR1 MDHEN, CDR2 SYDVKM. The CDR3 nucleotides read TGTGCCAGCACCCGCGGGGGCACAGATACGCAGTATTTT. It is translated as CASTRGGTDTQYF. Filled out from reference TRBV28 and TRBJ2-3, the complete variable domain reads DVKVTQSSRYLVKRTGEKVFLECVQDMDHENMFWYRQDPGLGLRLIYFSYDVKMKEKGDIPEGYSVSREKKERFSLILESASTNQTSMYLCASTRGGTDTQYFGPGTRLTVL.

The chain employs TRBV27 and TRBJ2-7; 8 bases align to TRBD2. V trimming: 2 bases; J trimming: 3 bases; junction bases outside the gene matches: 12. The CDR3 is 17 amino acids. Germline values: CDR1 MNHEY, CDR2 SMNVEV (reference sequence). CDR3 protein: CASSLGRGGRYDYEQYF. CDR3 bases: TGTGCCAGCAGTTTAGGGAGGGGCGGGAGGTACGACTACGAGCAGTACTTC.

This rearrangement joins TRBV7-2 to TRBJ2-5; D unclear. Germline V gene lookup returns CDR1 SGHTA and CDR2 FQGNSA. The CDR3 extends over 13 amino acids. V was shortened by 2 bases and J by 1 base, with 5 bases between the two germline ends. The CDR3 DNA follows: TGTGCCAGCAGCTTATCGGTCCAAGAGACCCAGTACTTC. This encodes CASSLSVQETQYF. Full variable domain (rest looked up from reference TRBV7-2 and TRBJ2-5): GAGVSQSPSNKVTEKGKDVELRCDPISGHTALYWYRQSLGQGLEFLIYFQGNSAPDKSGLPSDRFSAERTGGSVSTLTIQRTQQEDSAVYLCASSLSVQETQYFGPGTRLLVL.

As regards this clone: The junction departs from the called germline gene at one end, perhaps through a read error. V gene TRBV19 combines with J gene TRBJ1-1; possible D gene TRBD1, 6 bases. Germline CDR1 LNHDA, CDR2 SQIVND (reference sequence). This CDR3 is built from 11 residues. The CDR3 sequence is CASRRTVGFSF. The CDR3 DNA is TGTGCCAGTAGGAGGACAGTCGGTTTTTCCTTT.

This rearrangement joins TRBV28 to TRBJ2-5; D possibly uses TRBD1 or TRBD2 (6 bases each). CDR1 and CDR2 (germline): MDHEN, SYDVKM. CDR3 size: 15 residues. V lost 3 bases and J lost 5, with 16 bases in between. The CDR3 here is CASSLGGVTGETQYF. The CDR3 DNA is TGTGCCAGCAGTTTGGGGGGCGTTACTGGGGAGACCCAGTACTTC.

In regard to this clone: Additional DNA sequences in this sample encode the identical CDR3. V is TRBV18 and J is TRBJ2-5; D is possibly TRBD1 (6 bases). Germline assignment: CDR1 KGHSH and CDR2 LQKENI. V lost 2 bases, J lost 2 bases, and 9 bases lay in between. The length of the CDR3 is 14 residues. The CDR3 sequence: CASSPLRGQETQYF. CDR3 coding DNA: TGTGCCAGCTCACCATTAAGGGGGCAAGAGACCCAGTACTTC.

This clone was seen a single time. The chain has TRBV18 and TRBJ2-7; 8 positions match TRBD2. V shed 3 bases and J 3 bases; nucleotides not matched to a gene: 4. CDR1 KGHSH and CDR2 LQKENI come from the germline V gene. This CDR3 comprises 14 residues. The CDR3 nucleotides read TGTGCCAGCTCACCGGTGGGACTAGACTACGAGCAGTACTTC. It codes for CASSPVGLDYEQYF.

The rearrangement links TRBV27 to TRBJ2-7; 15 nucleotides match TRBD2. Germline CDR1 is MNHEY and CDR2 is SMNVEV (reference sequence). After removal of 7 bases from V and 7 bases from J, the junction contained 8 bases not matched to a gene. The CDR3 extends over 15 amino acids. Here the CDR3 reads CASKRPGLAGGEQYF. The CDR3 bases are TGTGCCAGCAAAAGACCGGGACTAGCGGGAGGAGAGCAGTACTTC.

In its sample, this clone was seen once. The chain is built from TRBV2 and TRBJ1-3, with D uncertain. Germline CDR1 is SNHLY and CDR2 is FYNNEI. This CDR3 contains 15 residues. Trimming cost V 4 bases and J 3 bases, with 13 bases left between them. Written as DNA, the CDR3 is TGTGCCAGCAGTGGAACAAACATAGTTGGAAACACCATATATTTT. It yields the protein CASSGTNIVGNTIYF.

In its sample, this clone was seen once. The rearrangement links TRBV27 to TRBJ2-7; no firm D call. The CDR3 extends over 15 amino acids. Trimming removed 8 bases from V and 3 bases from J, with 20 bases in between. CDR1 is MNHEY and CDR2 is SMNVEV in the germline V gene (reference sequence). DNA of the CDR3: TGTGCCAGCCGCCTAGTGGGTGTGATCATCTACGAGCAGTACTTC. This encodes CASRLVGVIIYEQYF.

The chain has TRBV18 and TRBJ1-1; D is uncertain. The CDR3 is 11 residues long. Per the germline V gene, CDR1 is KGHSH and CDR2 is LQKENI. Trimming removed 8 bases from V and 4 bases from J, with 8 bases in between. The CDR3 region is CASAYGTEAFF. The CDR3 coding sequence is TGTGCCAGCGCCTATGGCACTGAAGCTTTCTTT.

The rearrangement uses TRBV2 and TRBJ1-4; D is uncertain. Germline CDR1 SNHLY, CDR2 FYNNEI. This CDR3 region has 14 residues. Between the trimmed V and J ends, which lost 7 bases and 1 base, there was a span of 10 bases. CDR3 loop: CASTQERTNEKLFF. For the CDR3, the DNA is TGTGCCAGCACCCAGGAGCGAACTAATGAAAAACTGTTTTTT. Full variable domain (remainder filled in from reference TRBV2 and TRBJ1-4): EPEVTQTPSHQVTQMGQEVILRCVPISNHLYFYWYRQILGQKVEFLVSFYNNEISEKSEIFDDQFSVERPDGSNFTLKIRSTKLEDSAMYFCASTQERTNEKLFFGSGTQLSVL.